Sequencing of this T cell receptor (beta chain) was carried out in a study of T cells after posttransplantation cyclophosphamide. The repertoire was sequenced with immunoSEQ multiplex PCR; TCRdb's copy has only in-frame clones and lacks some. The table lists tens of thousands of clones, around 94% of them singletons. Trimming pared 4 bases from V and 8 bases from J, leaving 8 bases between. Germline CDR1 SEHNR, CDR2 FQNEAQ (reference sequence). The CDR3 extends over 11 amino acids. Sample share makes this clone medium-sized. The specimen was PBMCs. This clonotype was obtained from a woman aged 45-60 years in good health and a related stem cell transplant donor. This rearrangement joins TRBV7-9 to TRBJ1-1; D gene uncertain. The CDR3 DNA is TGTGCCAGCAGCTCGGGGAAGGAAGCTTTCTTT. Translating it yields CASSSGKEAFF.